This T cell receptor (beta chain) emerged from a study of blood T cell repertoires in COVID-19. Profiling relied on immunoSEQ multiplex PCR, and the TCRdb table lists in-frame clones only, not all of them. The sample contains hundreds of thousands of clones, around 87% of which appear only once. Germline CDR1 SGDLS, CDR2 YYNGEE. V shed 0 bases and J 6 bases; nucleotides not matched to a gene: 9. The CDR3 is 16 amino acids. The sequenced sample was PBMCs or T cells enriched from blood (not recorded which). The chain carries TRBV9 and TRBJ2-1; 7 bases map to TRBD2. The sequence derives from a woman in her fifties or sixties who had recovered from COVID-19. CDR3 amino acids: CASSVETSPPGNEQFF. DNA of the CDR3: TGTGCCAGCAGCGTAGAGACTAGCCCCCCTGGCAATGAGCAGTTCTTC. The complete variable domain, with remaining parts taken from reference TRBV9 and TRBJ2-1, reads DSGVTQTPKHLITATGQRVTLRCSPRSGDLSVYWYQQSLDQGLQFLIQYYNGEERAKGNILERFSAQQFPDLHSELNLSSLELGDSALYFCASSVETSPPGNEQFFGPGTRLTVL.